This record covers a single TCR beta chain. The antigen is undetermined. V lost 2 bases to trimming and J lost 4 bases, with 15 bases between them. Germline values: CDR1 MNHNY, CDR2 SVGAGI (reference sequence). The CDR3 sequence is 15 residues long. This sample was included in a study of cytomegalovirus exposure and HLA in healthy donors. Regarding the study as a whole: In a later analysis, at a false discovery rate of 0.05, about 17,000 TCR beta sequences matched HLA alleles. Near-uniform donor sequencing depth was presumed by presence/absence analyses. Cytomegalovirus association was assigned to about 150 TCR beta chains. Certain indistinguishable V segments, among them TRBV6-2 and TRBV6-3, were excluded.

A multiplex PCR was run with 60 Vbeta primers and 13 Jbeta primers. Data came from immunoSEQ multiplex PCR; TCRdb stores just in-frame clones and leaves some out. The sample includes roughly 190,000 clones, around 79% of them seen just once. The sequence came from a girl aged 10-17 years in good health and CMV-seropositive. The V and J genes are TRBV6-6 and TRBJ2-7; D may be TRBD1 (5 bases). Sequencing input: PBMCs. CDR3 DNA sequence: TGTGCCAGCAGTTACGGCAGGGAAGGCGGATACGAGCAGTACTTC. This translates into CASSYGREGGYEQYF.